The present TCR beta chain was sequenced within a study of a mutant IDH1 vaccine in newly diagnosed glioma. Sequenced by immunoSEQ multiplex PCR; TCRdb stores in-frame clones only, minus some. The repertoire includes tens of thousands of clones, 85% to 90% of them detected once, and 5.7% sits in the top ten. This clone was counted a single time. The antigen remains unidentified. This CDR3 comprises 15 residues. Germline CDR1 is KGHSH and CDR2 is LQKENI. After removal of 3 bases from V and 2 bases from J, the junction contained 6 bases not matched to a gene. Time point meaning: week 35, safety follow-up. Vaccinated patients received 300 ug of mutant IDH1 20-mer peptide per dose, with topical imiquimod.

This sample comprised PBMCs, obtained from a glioma patient whose treatment included an IDH1 peptide vaccine. V and J are TRBV18 and TRBJ1-2; 7 positions agree with TRBD1. The sequence was collected from a woman aged 40-49 years with glioma. The CDR3 nucleotides are TGTGCCAGCTCACCTTCACAGGGGCCGAACTATGGCTACACCTTC. Protein product: CASSPSQGPNYGYTF.